This record concerns one T cell receptor beta chain sequence. The data were taken from a study of patients and donors after allogeneic stem cell transplantation. Looked up from germline, CDR1 is MNHEY and CDR2 is SVGAGI. The CDR3 sequence is 15 residues long. The V gene lost 0 bases and the J gene lost 6 bases, with 14 bases spanning the gap. From the RT-PCR reads, TCRdb called clonotypes with MiXCR, one entry per CDR3 protein. The data contain some 150,000 distinct CDR3 sequences, over 35% of them singletons. The source of this sequence is a human donor who was either an allogeneic HSCT recipient or a stem cell or donor lymphocyte infusion donor (not recorded which). It is not recorded whose cells these are; they may come from a transplant donor. Sequencing was done on a sample of blood, either unsorted or a sorted T cell fraction (not recorded which). The genes are TRBV6-5 and TRBJ1-1; maybe TRBD1 (6 bases). The CDR3 loop reads CASSYSWGAAAEAFF. The DNA for the CDR3 is TGTGCCAGCAGTTACTCATGGGGGGCGGCGGCTGAAGCTTTCTTT.